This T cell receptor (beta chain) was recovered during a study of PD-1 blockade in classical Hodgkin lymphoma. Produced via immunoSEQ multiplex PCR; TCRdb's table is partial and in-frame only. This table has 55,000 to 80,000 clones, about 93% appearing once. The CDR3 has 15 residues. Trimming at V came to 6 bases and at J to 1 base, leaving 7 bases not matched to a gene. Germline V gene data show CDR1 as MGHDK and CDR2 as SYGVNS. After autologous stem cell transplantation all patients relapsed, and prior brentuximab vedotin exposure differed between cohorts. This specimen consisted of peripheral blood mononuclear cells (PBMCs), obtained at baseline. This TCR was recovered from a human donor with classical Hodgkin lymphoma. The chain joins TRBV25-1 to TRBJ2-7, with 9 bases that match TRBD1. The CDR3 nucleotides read TGTGCCAGCAGGCCCCCGGGACAGGGTTCCTACGAGCAGTACTTC. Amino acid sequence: CASRPPGQGSYEQYF.